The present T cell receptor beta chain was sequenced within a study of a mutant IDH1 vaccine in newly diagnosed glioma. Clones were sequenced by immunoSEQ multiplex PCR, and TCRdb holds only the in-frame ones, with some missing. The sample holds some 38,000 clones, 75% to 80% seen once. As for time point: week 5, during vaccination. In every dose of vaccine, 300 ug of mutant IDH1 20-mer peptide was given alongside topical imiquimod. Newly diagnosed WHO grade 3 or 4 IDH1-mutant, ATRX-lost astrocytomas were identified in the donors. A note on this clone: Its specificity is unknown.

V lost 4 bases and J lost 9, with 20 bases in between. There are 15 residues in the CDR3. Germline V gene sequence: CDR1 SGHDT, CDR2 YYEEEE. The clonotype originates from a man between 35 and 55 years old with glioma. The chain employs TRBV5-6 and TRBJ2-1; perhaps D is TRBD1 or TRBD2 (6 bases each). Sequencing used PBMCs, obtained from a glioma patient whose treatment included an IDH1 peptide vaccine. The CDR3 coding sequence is TGTGCCAGCAGCCTACGCGGAGGGCCCAGGGGTGAGCAGTTCTTC. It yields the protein CASSLRGGPRGEQFF.